A single sample is the source of the 11 T cell receptor beta chains below, sequenced in a study of spatial heterogeneity in lung cancer. Time point: sample taken at primary tumor resection. The antigens of these receptors remain unknown. TCRdb fed the 5' RACE reads into MiXCR, producing one record per CDR3 protein. The data contain about 520 distinct CDR3 sequences, less than 30% of them singletons. Study-wide results and caveats: Mutation tallies in tumors tracked expanded intratumoral alpha and beta TCR counts.

The material was lung tumor tissue, obtained at surgery. The receptors originated from a male donor with early-stage non-small cell lung cancer.

The rearrangement links TRBV9 to TRBJ2-2; 8 nucleotides align to TRBD2. This CDR3 spans 16 amino acids. Trimming removed 0 bases from V and 4 bases from J; junction bases left unmatched: 5. CDR1 is SGDLS and CDR2 is YYNGEE in the germline V gene. In DNA form, the CDR3 reads TGTGCCAGCAGCGTAGCGGGTAGCGGGACCACCGGGGAGCTGTTTTTT. Its translation is CASSVAGSGTTGELFF.

Here the CDR3 DNA reads TGCGCCAGCAGCTTGGCGCTAGCGGGGTCACACAATGAGCAGTTCTTC. It codes for CASSLALAGSHNEQFF. This sequence joins TRBV5-1 and TRBJ2-1; TRBD2 aligns across 9 bases. Trimming at V came to 0 bases and at J to 5 bases, leaving 6 bases not matched to a gene. The germline V gene encodes CDR1 SGHRS and CDR2 YFSETQ. This CDR3 contains 16 residues.

This clonotype has more than one count but fewer than ten. CDR3 residues: CASSQADRVTGELFF. As DNA, the CDR3 is TGTGCCAGCAGCCAGGCAGACAGGGTGACTGGGGAGCTGTTTTTT. The genes are TRBV3-1 and TRBJ2-2; 7 nucleotides align to TRBD1. Germline V CDR1 and CDR2: LGHDT, YNNKEL (reference sequence). The trim removed 3 bases at V and 8 bases at J, leaving 9 bases unmatched. The CDR3 extends over 15 amino acids.

The rearrangement uses TRBV12-3 or TRBV12-4 and TRBJ1-5; D possibly corresponds to TRBD1 (5 bases). V lost 5 bases and J 2 bases, leaving 19 bases between the germline ends. This CDR3 region has 17 residues. The CDR3 coding sequence is TGTGCCAGCAGTCTCACGGTAGGGCAGGGTGGCAATCAGCCCCAGCATTTT. It is translated as CASSLTVGQGGNQPQHF.

This clonotype was seen a few times. This chain links TRBV5-4 with TRBJ2-3, with a possible D match to TRBD1 (5 bases). Germline loops: CDR1 SGHNT, CDR2 YYREEE (reference sequence). V lost 2 bases, J lost 0 bases, and 10 bases lay in between. The CDR3 sequence is 15 residues long. For the CDR3, the DNA is TGTGCCAGCAGCTTATTAGGGGAAAGCACAGATACGCAGTATTTT. Its translation: CASSLLGESTDTQYF.

This chain uses TRBV7-3 with TRBJ2-2; a possible D gene is TRBD2 (5 bases). Germline CDR1 reads SGHTA; CDR2 reads FQGTGA. The CDR3 runs 13 residues. V was trimmed by 5 bases and J by 7 bases, leaving 11 bases between them. The CDR3 DNA reads as TGTGCCAGCAGCCAGAGGGAGTTCGGGGAGCTGTTTTTT. Its translation: CASSQREFGELFF.

This clonotype was seen once. The V and J genes are TRBV29-1 and TRBJ1-2, with 9 positions matching TRBD1. V was clipped by 6 bases and J by 7 bases; unmatched bases: 9. Germline lookup yields CDR1 SQVTM and CDR2 ANQGSEA. The CDR3 totals 13 residues. The CDR3 protein is CSVGSTGGSGYTF. CDR3 in DNA: TGCAGCGTGGGCTCGACAGGGGGGTCTGGCTACACCTTC.

By share of the sample, this clonotype is large (0.1 to 1%). The V and J genes are TRBV6-2 or TRBV6-3 and TRBJ2-7; D is uncertain. Trimming removed 5 bases from V and 1 base from J, with 18 bases in between. CDR1 is MNHEY and CDR2 is SVGEGT in the germline V gene. The CDR3 runs 16 residues. CDR3 amino acids: CASSLGSGRGSYEQYF. In DNA form, the CDR3 reads TGTGCCAGCAGTCTTGGCTCGGGCCGTGGGTCCTACGAGCAGTACTTC.

By sample share, this clonotype is large. The chain combines TRBV30 with TRBJ2-2; no firm D call. Trimming took 3 bases from V and 6 from J, leaving 11 bases between them. Germline CDR1 and CDR2: GTSNPN and SVGIG (reference sequence). The CDR3 totals 13 residues. CDR3 in amino acids: CAWSIGGPGELFF. The CDR3 DNA follows: TGTGCCTGGAGCATCGGTGGTCCCGGGGAGCTGTTTTTT.

This clonotype is classed as large. The V and J genes are TRBV12-3 or TRBV12-4 and TRBJ2-7; D may be TRBD1 (5 bases). This CDR3 contains 13 residues. The V gene lost 6 bases and the J gene lost 4 bases, with 13 bases spanning the gap. DNA of the CDR3: TGTGCCAGCAGCCCAGGGTCAACTTACGAGCAGTACTTC. Protein: CASSPGSTYEQYF.

This clonotype is categorized as medium-sized. This sequence joins TRBV6-6 and TRBJ2-7; D is unclear. Germline V gene lookup returns CDR1 MNHNY and CDR2 SVGAGI (reference sequence). This CDR3 is 12 amino acids long. Between the trimmed V and J ends, which lost 0 bases and 3 bases, there was a span of 3 bases. CDR3 amino acids: CASSYSYYEQYF. The CDR3 region has the DNA TGTGCCAGCAGTTACTCGTACTACGAGCAGTACTTC.